This TCR beta chain was found in a study of CD8 T cells in Susac syndrome (dated by TCRdb to between 2018 and 2020). With respect to the entire study: The study used repertoire sequencing to test whether antigen drove CD8+ T cell activation and differentiation in Susac syndrome.

General study outcomes and caveats: The number of individuals in the TCR sequencing and HLA analysis was acknowledged as relatively small.

RNA was extracted with the RNeasy kit and roughly 0.45 to 1 ug was reverse transcribed using random hexamers. The immunoSEQ multiplex PCR assay, which covers 54 Vbeta and 13 Jbeta segments, was used to amplify TCR beta CDR3 regions. Bias from PCR amplification was corrected by using a synthetic template baseline for primer optimization and for computational correction. In the original analysis: Reads were annotated to V, D and J genes according to IMGT and were analyzed with immunoSEQ Analyzer, with only productive sequences retained. Clonality was computed as one minus Shannon entropy normalized by log2 of the number of productive unique sequences. Public and private clones were assessed among the 100 most prevalent clones of each patient and control. Susac-specific clones were defined as absent from healthy and MS cohorts, 1052 published viral clones and other ImmuneACCESS disease sequences. TCRdb reanalyzed the raw reads on its own, using fastp at Q25 for trimming and MiXCR for clone calling, and kept in-frame beta chains. CDR3 protein duplicates are merged, each entry listing the most common genes and DNA. Clone size and V and J calls follow TCRdb, not the original study. For this sample the table gives about 250,000 distinct CDR3 sequences, of which 93% were detected only once. The ten largest clones add up to roughly 0.07% of the sample.

On this clonotype: Its antigen specificity is not known. No qualities accompany the bases; no much larger clone lies one base away.

High-throughput TCR beta sequencing profiled peripheral blood CD8+ and CD4+ T cells from healthy donors, Susac syndrome patients and multiple sclerosis patients. The multiple sclerosis controls were treatment-naive patients whose relapsing-remitting disease, either stable or active, fulfilled the revised McDonald criteria. Bulk CD8+ and CD4+ T cells were purified by magnetic negative isolation, whereas CD8+ TEMRA cells were enriched by FACS. Blood was collected in EDTA tubes and processed within 24 hours, with PBMCs isolated through density gradient centrifugation. PBMCs intended for TCR sequencing were cryopreserved in liquid nitrogen and thawed later in a water bath at 37 degrees C. The sorted or isolated CD4+, CD8+ and CD8+ TEMRA cells reached a purity of at least 90%. Trimming costs V 6 bases and J 2 bases, and their ends lie 21 bases apart. In the germline V gene, CDR1 corresponds to SNHLY and CDR2 to FYNNEI. The CDR3 covers 17 residues, taking in both the cysteine and the phenylalanine. The sequence is cut down to CDR3 DNA, 51 bases in frame from base 1.

Sequenced input: CD4+ T cells from PBMCs. The origin of this receptor is a human donor with multiple sclerosis. The rearrangement combines TRBV2 with TRBJ2-3; tentative D gene TRBD2, with 6 bases matching. The DNA sequence is given as TGTGCCAGCAGCCGCGTTCTAGCGAACGAACCCACAGATACGCAGTATTTT. Its protein is CASSRVLANEPTDTQYF.